Listed below are T cell receptor beta chains from one sample, sequenced in a study of T-cell memory formation after mild COVID-19. TCRdb fed the 5' RACE reads into MiXCR, producing one record per CDR3 protein. The profile shows approximately 570,000 distinct CDR3 sequences, roughly 18% of them singletons. The sequenced material came from PBMCs or a T cell subset sorted from them (not recorded which). Receptors were obtained from an adult woman who had mild COVID-19 (a few samples of this study predate the infection). Cell type and time point are not known. The CDR3 runs from the conserved cysteine through the conserved F or W. A D gene is named only where the DNA matches it firmly. Not every row has a clone size; where given, it reads once, few, many or a size class.

j_call clone_size d_call v_call cdr3_nt cdr3_aa
TRBJ2-1 few NA TRBV3-1 TGTGCCACCAAGAGTTCCGGGGTCCCGTTCTTC CATKSSGVPFF
TRBJ1-1 few NA TRBV7-9 TGTGCCAGCAGCGCTAGGGGGGCCACGAACACTGAAGCTTTCTTT CASSARGATNTEAFF
TRBJ1-1 few NA TRBV27 TGTGCCAGCAGTTTGATGGGGGTGAACACTGAAGCTTTCTTT CASSLMGVNTEAFF
TRBJ1-1 many NA TRBV7-2 TGTGCCAGCAGCTTAGTGACGAACACTGAAGCTTTCTTT CASSLVTNTEAFF
TRBJ2-7 NA NA TRBV20-1 TGCAGTGCCGCTGGGGGCTCCGTCTCCTACGAGCAGTACTTC CSAAGGSVSYEQYF
TRBJ2-7 NA NA TRBV12-3/TRBV12-4 TGTGCCAGCAGCCTTGGTTCTACAGGCCAGGAGCAGTACTTC CASSLGSTGQEQYF
TRBJ2-2 once NA TRBV24-1 TGTGCCACCAGTGATTTTGGGGAGCTGTTTTTT CATSDFGELFF
TRBJ1-1 NA NA TRBV14 TGTGCCAGCAGCCAATACTTGGTTGACTTCCCGAACACTGAAGCTTTCTTT CASSQYLVDFPNTEAFF
TRBJ1-2 NA NA TRBV6-1 TGTGCCAGCAGTGAAGATGGCAGGGGCCCTTACTATGGCTACACCTTC CASSEDGRGPYYGYTF
TRBJ1-4 NA TRBD1 TRBV20-1 TGCAGTGCTAGAAGGACAGGGTATGAAAAACTGTTTTTT CSARRTGYEKLFF
TRBJ1-1 NA NA TRBV7-6 TGTGCCAGCAGCCCCGCCTCGAACACTGAAGCTTTCTTT CASSPASNTEAFF
TRBJ2-3 few TRBD2 TRBV7-6 TGTGCCAGCAGCTACCAGAGCAGCGGGAGGGCCACCGATACGCAGTATTTT CASSYQSSGRATDTQYF
TRBJ2-1 NA NA TRBV5-1 TGCGCCAGCAGCCCACCTCCCACTACTAGCTCCTTAGCCTACAATGAGCAGTTCTTC CASSPPPTTSSLAYNEQFF
TRBJ2-2 NA NA TRBV20-1 TGCAGTGCTAGGGCTGGTGGACCGAGCACCGGGGAGCTGTTTTTT CSARAGGPSTGELFF
TRBJ1-2 few NA TRBV7-3 TGTGAGCTCCCCAGGGGACCTTTCTTTTTC CELPRGPFFF
TRBJ2-1 few TRBD2 TRBV3-1 TGTGCCAGCAGTCCAGGTAGCGGGAGGGGGCCCCTCAATGAGCAGTTCTTC CASSPGSGRGPLNEQFF
TRBJ2-2 few NA TRBV6-5 TGTGCCAGCAAGGCCGGGACATCGAACACCGGGGAGCTGTTTTTT CASKAGTSNTGELFF